This T cell receptor (beta chain) was recovered during a study of blood T cell repertoires in COVID-19. As for the study in general: COVID-19 samples from acute and convalescent phases originated in the United States, Italy and Spain.

The CDR3 runs to 15 residues. Between the trimmed V and J ends, which lost 3 bases and 0 bases, there was a span of 11 bases. Germline CDR1 is DFQATT and CDR2 is SNEGSKA (reference sequence). Sequenced by immunoSEQ multiplex PCR; TCRdb stores in-frame clones only, minus some. The top ten hold roughly 6.7% of the sample, which has 300,000 or so clones, 89% seen once. This sequence joins TRBV20-1 and TRBJ1-4; the D is unclear. This receptor was taken from a man aged 18 to 35 who had recovered from COVID-19. Sequencing input: peripheral blood. The DNA for the CDR3 is TGCAGTGCTAGTGCCGGGTGGGCAACTAATGAAAAACTGTTTTTT. Its translation is CSASAGWATNEKLFF.